A single sample gave rise to the 22 T cell receptor beta chains below, sequenced in a study of a mutant IDH1 vaccine in newly diagnosed glioma. Time point noted: week 11, during vaccination. The content of each vaccine dose was 300 ug of mutant IDH1 20-mer peptide, and topical imiquimod accompanied it. For these receptors, no antigen is known. TCRdb keeps only in-frame clones here, not all; method: immunoSEQ multiplex PCR. The sample has some 54,000 clones, about 91% seen once. Sequenced here: PBMCs, sampled from a glioma patient whose treatment included an IDH1 peptide vaccine. These receptors were collected from a man between 50 and 59 years old with glioma.

The chain is built from TRBV19 and TRBJ1-5; D is perhaps TRBD1 (6 bases). Deletions cut 8 bases from V and 4 bases from J, with 9 bases between. The CDR3 is made up of 12 amino acids. CDR1 and CDR2 from the germline V gene are LNHDA and SQIVND (reference sequence). The CDR3 DNA is TGTGCCAGTCGGACAGCTAATCAGCCCCAGCATTTT. As protein: CASRTANQPQHF.

This sequence joins TRBV25-1 and TRBJ1-1, with D tentatively TRBD1 (6 bases). CDR3 length: 13 residues. V was pared by 5 bases and J by 1 base, with 8 bases between. Germline V CDR1 and CDR2: MGHDK, SYGVNS. CDR3 DNA: TGTGCCAGCAGTCTGACAGGGAACACTGAAGCTTTCTTT. Translation gives CASSLTGNTEAFF.

The genes are TRBV5-1 and TRBJ2-1; TRBD1 is a possible D gene (5 bases). Germline lookup yields CDR1 SGHRS and CDR2 YFSETQ. There are 15 residues in the CDR3. Trimming took off 4 bases at V and 0 bases at J, with 11 bases between the two ends. The CDR3 is CASSRDSSSYNEQFF. In DNA form, the CDR3 reads TGCGCCAGCAGCAGAGACAGCTCCTCCTACAATGAGCAGTTCTTC.

This sequence joins TRBV6-6 and TRBJ2-2; D is ambiguous. This CDR3 contains 11 residues. Trimming cost V 2 bases and J 13 bases, with 8 bases left between them. CDR1 and CDR2 from the germline V gene are MNHNY and SVGAGI (reference sequence). CDR3 sequence (DNA): TGTGCCAGCAGTTACCCCCACGGGCTGTTTTTT. Translating gives CASSYPHGLFF.

The chain combines TRBV4-1 with TRBJ2-3, with TRBD2 matching over 7 bases. With V trimmed by 4 bases and J by 0 bases, 7 bases remained unmatched. This CDR3 region has 16 residues. CDR1 and CDR2 (germline): MGHRA, YSYEKL. The CDR3 DNA reads TGCGCCAGCAGCCGGGGCCCGGGAGGAAGCACAGATACGCAGTATTTT. This translates into CASSRGPGGSTDTQYF.

The V call is TRBV27, the J call TRBJ1-2; D not resolved. The ends were cut back, 6 bases at V and 3 bases at J, with 11 bases in the middle. Germline V CDR1 and CDR2: MNHEY, SMNVEV (reference sequence). The CDR3 sequence is 13 residues long. The CDR3: CASRPAGYYGYTF. The CDR3 nucleotides are TGTGCCAGCAGACCTGCGGGGTACTATGGCTACACCTTC.

This clone is classed as medium-sized (0.01 to 0.1%). This chain uses TRBV5-4 with TRBJ1-2; TRBD1 matches 10 bases. The CDR3 has 15 amino acids. Unmatched junction bases numbered 7, after V lost 4 bases and J lost 4 bases. CDR1 and CDR2 (germline): SGHNT, YYREEE (reference sequence). Here the CDR3 DNA reads TGTGCCAGCAGCCCCAGACAGGGGGCCGGCTATGGCTACACCTTC. This translates into CASSPRQGAGYGYTF.

The chain combines TRBV2 with TRBJ1-4; D is undetermined. Germline CDR1 and CDR2: SNHLY and FYNNEI. The V end was cut by 7 bases, the J end by 8 bases, with 20 bases between. The length of the CDR3 is 15 residues. CDR3 loop: CASIFGGQAGEKLFF. The CDR3 DNA follows: TGTGCCAGCATCTTTGGTGGGCAGGCGGGCGAAAAACTGTTTTTT.

Concerning this clone itself: The sample carries other DNA sequences with the same CDR3. The V and J genes are TRBV13 and TRBJ2-7; TRBD2 matches at 8 bases. J was trimmed by 2 bases and V by 0 bases; bases with no gene match: 3. CDR1 PRHDT and CDR2 FYEKMQ come from the germline V gene (reference sequence). This CDR3 has 15 residues. The CDR3 region has the DNA TGTGCCAGCAGCTTAGGGGCGGGAGGCGCCTACGAGCAGTACTTC. It yields the protein CASSLGAGGAYEQYF.

The V gene is TRBV19, the J gene TRBJ2-7; 14 bases map to TRBD2. Germline CDR1 LNHDA, CDR2 SQIVND (reference sequence). This CDR3 spans 15 amino acids. After removal of 4 bases from V and 4 bases from J, the junction contained 3 bases not matched to a gene. The CDR3 here is CASSRLAGGQYEQYF. The CDR3 DNA reads TGTGCCAGTAGTAGACTAGCGGGAGGGCAGTACGAGCAGTACTTC. The entire variable domain, with the rest obtained from reference TRBV19 and TRBJ2-7, is as follows: DGGITQSPKYLFRKEGQNVTLSCEQNLNHDAMYWYRQDPGQGLRLIYYSQIVNDFQKGDIAEGYSVSREKKESFPLTVTSAQKNPTAFYLCASSRLAGGQYEQYFGPGTRLTVT.

The genes are TRBV9 and TRBJ2-5; 10 bases agree with TRBD2. The CDR3 runs to 17 residues. V gave up 0 bases and J gave up 5 bases; unmatched junction bases: 10. CDR1 is SGDLS and CDR2 is YYNGEE in the germline V gene. CDR3 bases: TGTGCCAGCAGCGTAGGTCTACTAGCGGGGACGGGGGAGACCCAGTACTTC. Residues: CASSVGLLAGTGETQYF.

This chain uses TRBV5-6 with TRBJ2-7, with 10 bases identical to TRBD1. The germline CDR1 and CDR2 sequences are SGHDT and YYEEEE. J lost 2 bases, V lost 2 bases, and 1 base had no gene match. The CDR3 runs to 14 residues. CDR3 sequence (DNA): TGTGCCAGCAGCTTAGGGACAGGGGCCTACGAGCAGTACTTC. Translated: CASSLGTGAYEQYF.

The gene calls are TRBV15 and TRBJ2-5; D is perhaps TRBD1 or TRBD2 (5 bases each). V lost 10 bases and J lost 5, with 17 bases in between. Germline CDR1 is LNHNV and CDR2 is YYDKDF (reference sequence). CDR3 size: 13 residues. The CDR3 is CAINTGPGETQYF. The CDR3, as DNA: TGTGCCATTAATACGGGGCCCGGGGAGACCCAGTACTTC.

By share, this clone counts as medium-sized. The rearrangement links TRBV7-3 to TRBJ2-2; D not certain. Germline V gives CDR1 SGHTA, CDR2 FQGTGA. The ends were cut back, 2 bases at V and 7 bases at J, with 5 bases in the middle. The CDR3 is 12 residues long. The CDR3 protein is CASSLSLGELFF. Written as DNA, the CDR3 is TGTGCCAGCAGCTTATCCCTCGGGGAGCTGTTTTTT.

The rearrangement joins TRBV27 to TRBJ1-1; TRBD1 aligns across 9 bases. The length of the CDR3 is 14 residues. Germline assignment: CDR1 MNHEY and CDR2 SMNVEV (reference sequence). V trimming: 10 bases; J trimming: 4 bases; junction bases outside the gene matches: 10. CDR3 coding DNA: TGTGCCACCCACACCGGGACAGGGACCACTGAAGCTTTCTTT. This translates into CATHTGTGTTEAFF.

V and J are TRBV10-1 and TRBJ2-6, with D unresolved. The germline CDR1 and CDR2 sequences are WNHNN and SYGVQD (reference sequence). Trimming cost V 5 bases and J 4 bases, with 9 bases left between them. CDR3 length: 14 amino acids. The CDR3 bases are TGCGCCAGCAGTAGTTCAGTGGGGGCCAACGTCCTGACTTTC. Protein: CASSSSVGANVLTF.

The gene calls are TRBV2 and TRBJ2-1; 14 nucleotides agree with TRBD2. Per the germline V gene, CDR1 is SNHLY and CDR2 is FYNNEI. CDR3 size: 15 residues. V dropped 7 bases and J dropped 8; count of bases not matched to a gene: 7. CDR3 sequence: CASKYGTSGSHEQFF. For the CDR3, the DNA is TGTGCCAGCAAGTACGGGACTAGCGGGAGCCATGAGCAGTTCTTC.

The chain recombines TRBV28 with TRBJ1-3; D ambiguous. This CDR3 region has 15 residues. CDR1 is MDHEN, CDR2 SYDVKM, per germline. V shed 8 bases and J shed 3 bases, with 17 bases lying between them. CDR3 nucleotides: TGTGCCAGCGGCCTCGGTTCGGTCGGTGGAAACACCATATATTTT. This codes for CASGLGSVGGNTIYF.

This chain joins TRBV7-9 and TRBJ2-2, with D tentatively TRBD1 (6 bases). V was pared by 2 bases and J by 7 bases, with 20 bases between. The CDR3 has 17 amino acids. In germline, CDR1 is SEHNR, CDR2 FQNEAQ (reference sequence). CDR3 amino acids: CASSLSRMQGRYGELFF. CDR3 DNA sequence: TGTGCCAGCAGCTTATCTCGTATGCAGGGGCGTTACGGGGAGCTGTTTTTT.

This clone was seen just once. The chain employs TRBV5-5 and TRBJ2-1, with D tentatively TRBD1 or TRBD2 (6 bases each). Germline loops: CDR1 SGHKS, CDR2 YYEKEE (reference sequence). Trimming took 4 bases from V and 5 from J, leaving 16 bases between them. The CDR3 runs to 15 residues. This chain's CDR3 is CASSAGRGLHNEQFF. The CDR3 bases are TGTGCCAGCAGCGCCGGCAGGGGACTTCACAATGAGCAGTTCTTC. Full variable domain (missing parts from reference TRBV5-5 and TRBJ2-1): DAGVTQSPTHLIKTRGQQVTLRCSPISGHKSVSWYQQVLGQGPQFIFQYYEKEERGRGNFPDRFSARQFPNYSSELNVNALLLGDSALYLCASSAGRGLHNEQFFGPGTRLTVL.

The chain has TRBV4-1 and TRBJ2-2; 8 bases are shared with TRBD1. V shed 4 bases, J shed 0 bases, and the junction held 4 bases outside the gene matches. The germline V gene encodes CDR1 MGHRA and CDR2 YSYEKL. CDR3 length equals 16 residues. Written as DNA, the CDR3 is TGCGCCAGCAGCCTTAGGACAGGGACGAACACCGGGGAGCTGTTTTTT. Protein sequence: CASSLRTGTNTGELFF.

This clone was seen once. The rearrangement uses TRBV5-4 and TRBJ1-2; a possible D gene is TRBD1 (6 bases). The V gene lost 2 bases and the J gene lost 6 bases, with 8 bases spanning the gap. This CDR3 comprises 12 residues. Germline V lookup: CDR1 SGHNT, CDR2 YYREEE (reference sequence). The CDR3 bases are TGTGCCAGCAGCTTAACAGGGAATGGCTACACCTTC. Protein product: CASSLTGNGYTF.